This TCR beta chain was observed in a study of PD-1 blockade in classical Hodgkin lymphoma (TCRdb year 2020). As for the study more broadly: Nivolumab dosing was 3 mg/kg intravenously every 2 weeks, continuing until either disease progression or unacceptable toxicity. To define a peripheral blood immune signature of response to PD-1 blockade in classical Hodgkin lymphoma, the study combined TCR beta sequencing with CyTOF.

The Qiagen DNeasy kit was used to extract genomic DNA from unsorted PBMCs and from the negatively selected CD4+ and CD8+ fractions. TCR beta CDR3 regions were amplified by immunoSEQ multiplex PCR using primers annealing to V and J segments. Amplification bias was minimized using a synthetic immune receptor repertoire, and residual bias was removed computationally after sequencing. Per the original workflow: Custom Python scripts were used to quantify repertoire diversity as the Shannon entropy index. Unsorted, CD4+ and CD8+ repertoires were examined separately, except in combined analyses, for which CD4+ and CD8+ sequences were merged in silico. A clone was considered expanded if an increase in frequency of at least 2-fold after treatment relative to C1D1 was found, and a pseudocount of 0.5 was applied to clones undetected at baseline. Clones with 0 or 1 copy at C1D1 were classified as singleton clones, and clones with 2 or more copies were classified as non-singleton clones. Clones expanded in unsorted samples were labelled as CD4+, CD8+ or unknown by matching protein sequences in sorted samples from the same patient. Diversity changes from C1D1 to C4D1 were tested in paired samples using Wilcoxon tests. Drawn from immuneACCESS, this table holds only the in-frame rearrangements with V and J called that TCRdb kept. Clones are partly lost; checked studies trace under half to an unresolved V gene and leave the rest unexplained. Clone size and V and J calls were adopted from that table, with D and trimming inferred from the DNA. This sample is represented by under 15,000 clones; about 82% of them were singletons. Roughly 24% of the sample goes to the ten largest clones.

The sample's time point, from its label and the paper: cycle 1 day 1 (C1D1), immediately before nivolumab initiation. Every trial patient had relapsed following autologous stem cell transplantation, and prior brentuximab vedotin exposure was what differed among cohorts A, B and C. The trial cohort was composed of approximately 56 patients with relapsed/refractory classical Hodgkin lymphoma, for whom complete response, partial response or progressive disease was recorded as best overall response. In the multi-cohort phase II CheckMate 205 trial, trial patients received single-agent nivolumab. Best overall response was determined by an independent review committee according to the 2007 International Working Group response criteria. Trial PBMCs were collected just before the start of nivolumab (C1D1) and during therapy at cycle 2 day 1 and cycle 4 day 1. Peripheral blood was collected in 8 mL Vacutainer Cell Preparation Tubes, from which PBMCs were isolated by centrifugation and then cryopreserved.

Overall results and qualifications from the work: By C4D1, a significant rise was seen in CD4+ TCR diversity but not in CD8+ TCR diversity (p=0.0027 vs p=0.16), and the rise was most apparent among complete responders (p=0.02). The study was limited to a single clinical trial cohort, and causes of repertoire differences, possibly disease activity or prior therapy, remained undefined. Lower diversity was observed in patients in whom nivolumab was started less than 1 year after ASCT, and these patients were excluded from later analyses so that confounding by immune reconstitution would be avoided. Baseline TCR diversity was reported to be lower in newly diagnosed patients than in healthy donors, and even lower in relapsed/refractory patients. Trial patients with a complete response had baseline diversity similar to that of newly diagnosed patients, while partial responders and progressors had significantly lower diversity.

A word on this clone: No cognate antigen has been identified for it. No base-level quality is on record; no much larger clone is a single base apart.

This TCR derives from a human donor with classical Hodgkin lymphoma. The source material was peripheral blood mononuclear cells (PBMCs), sampled at baseline.

The DNA is as follows: TGTGCCAGCAGAGCCGGGACAGCGAACACTGAAGCTTTCTTT. Its product reads: CASRAGTANTEAFF. The chain is made from TRBV7-6 and TRBJ1-1; TRBD1 fits 7 bases in the junction. The CDR3 sequence holds 14 residues, the cysteine and phenylalanine included. Just CDR3 DNA is preserved here, 42 bases in frame from base 1. After removal of 6 bases from V and 1 base from J, the junction retains 5 bases not matched to a gene. CDR1 is given as SGHVS and CDR2 as FNYEAQ, both from the germline V gene.